The rows below give T cell receptor beta chains drawn from one sample of a study of radiation and T cells in renal cell carcinoma. Sequencing was performed with immunoSEQ multiplex PCR; in TCRdb, only in-frame clones are kept and a portion is missing. The table records 50,000 to 70,000 clones, about three quarters of them present only once. The source was blood, collected from a patient whose treatment included radiotherapy and nephrectomy. These receptors came from a man in his sixties with renal cell carcinoma. The CDR3 runs from the conserved cysteine through the conserved F or W. D genes are given only for firm matches. Some rows mark clone size as missing; the rest say once, few, many or name a class of expanded clone.

J,D,V,size,CDR3,DNA
TRBJ1-1,TRBD1,TRBV9,few,CASSPLGQLNTEAFF,TGTGCCAGCAGCCCCCTGGGACAGCTGAACACTGAAGCTTTCTTT
TRBJ2-3,TRBD1,TRBV29-1,-,CSAGGQGLDTQYF,TGCAGCGCTGGCGGACAGGGTTTGGATACGCAGTATTTT
TRBJ2-5,-,TRBV19,-,CASARTGGIWVETQYF,TGTGCCAGCGCCCGAACAGGCGGAATCTGGGTAGAGACCCAGTACTTC
TRBJ1-1,-,TRBV19,-,CASGDPNTEAFF,TGTGCCAGCGGGGACCCGAACACTGAAGCTTTCTTT
TRBJ1-2,TRBD1,TRBV10-3,-,CAISEVGQPIEGYTF,TGTGCCATCAGTGAGGTGGGACAGCCAATTGAAGGCTACACCTTC
TRBJ1-2,-,TRBV4-3,-,CASSQYKGNYGYTF,TGCGCCAGCAGCCAATATAAGGGTAACTATGGCTACACCTTC
TRBJ2-1,-,TRBV11-3,once,CASSSSGGGEQFF,TGTGCCAGCAGCTCCAGCGGAGGAGGTGAGCAGTTCTTC
TRBJ2-1,TRBD1,TRBV5-4,-,CASLTGDEQFF,TGTGCCAGCTTGACAGGGGATGAGCAGTTCTTC
TRBJ2-2,-,TRBV30,few,CAWSVHRTGELFF,TGTGCCTGGAGTGTTCACCGCACCGGGGAGCTGTTTTTT
TRBJ1-1,-,TRBV7-6,-,CASSSNTRNTEAFF,TGTGCCAGCAGCTCAAATACAAGAAACACTGAAGCTTTCTTT
TRBJ2-2,-,TRBV7-9,-,CASSDSLREYTGELFF,TGTGCCAGCAGTGATAGTCTGCGAGAGTACACCGGGGAGCTGTTTTTT
TRBJ1-5,-,TRBV30,-,CAWKGGASDQPQHF,TGTGCCTGGAAAGGAGGAGCGAGCGATCAGCCCCAGCATTTT
TRBJ2-1,-,TRBV7-2,-,CASSPLRGNEQFF,TGTGCCAGCAGCCCACTCCGTGGCAATGAGCAGTTCTTC
TRBJ2-3,-,TRBV29-1,-,CSGLGTPDSTDTQYF,TGCAGCGGCCTAGGGACTCCCGATAGCACAGATACGCAGTATTTT
TRBJ2-5,TRBD1,TRBV9,-,CASSVGAGGGQETQYF,TGTGCCAGCAGCGTAGGGGCAGGGGGCGGCCAAGAGACCCAGTACTTC
TRBJ1-1,TRBD1,TRBV5-1,-,CASSPGGDTEAFF,TGCGCCAGCAGTCCAGGGGGGGACACTGAAGCTTTCTTT
TRBJ2-3,-,TRBV10-2,-,CASRGSSTDTQYF,TGCGCCAGCAGGGGTTCGTCCACAGATACGCAGTATTTT
TRBJ2-6,-,TRBV9,-,CASTRDSGANVLTF,TGTGCCAGCACCCGAGACTCTGGGGCCAACGTCCTGACTTTC
TRBJ2-1,TRBD1,TRBV25-1,once,CASSEYDRGIYNEQFF,TGTGCCAGCAGTGAATATGACAGGGGAATATACAATGAGCAGTTCTTC
TRBJ2-5,TRBD1,TRBV5-8,-,CASSLGQGITQETQYF,TGTGCCAGCAGCTTGGGACAGGGTATAACCCAAGAGACCCAGTACTTC
TRBJ1-5,-,TRBV7-8,-,CASSTGRLTRPPYGNQPQHF,TGTGCCAGCAGCACCGGCCGTCTGACCCGGCCCCCTTATGGCAATCAGCCCCAGCATTTT
TRBJ2-1,TRBD2,TRBV2,-,CASKSGTSGNNEQFF,TGTGCCAGCAAATCCGGGACTAGCGGGAACAATGAGCAGTTCTTC
TRBJ2-5,-,TRBV5-4,once,CASSHQETQYF,TGTGCCAGCAGCCATCAAGAGACCCAGTACTTC
TRBJ1-3,-,TRBV5-1,-,CASSLSTGRNTIYF,TGCGCCAGCAGCTTGAGTACGGGGCGAAACACCATATATTTT
TRBJ2-2,TRBD2,TRBV5-4,-,CASSHRLAGGQNTGELFF,TGTGCCAGCAGCCACCGACTAGCGGGAGGCCAAAACACCGGGGAGCTGTTTTTT
TRBJ2-1,TRBD2,TRBV12-5,-,CASDPTAGGNNYNEQFF,TGTGCTAGTGATCCAACGGCGGGAGGGAATAACTACAATGAGCAGTTCTTC
TRBJ2-3,TRBD2,TRBV7-8,-,CASSLVAGVIDTQYF,TGTGCCAGCAGCTTAGTGGCGGGAGTGATAGATACGCAGTATTTT
TRBJ1-1,-,TRBV15,-,CATSRESPLRGEVNTEAFF,TGTGCCACCAGCAGAGAATCCCCCCTGAGGGGAGAGGTGAACACTGAAGCTTTCTTT
TRBJ2-5,TRBD1,TRBV7-9,-,CASSFRTGGFVETQYF,TGTGCCAGCAGCTTCCGGACAGGGGGTTTCGTGGAGACCCAGTACTTC
TRBJ2-3,-,TRBV27,-,CASSPSTTQQYF,TGTGCCAGCAGTCCCTCGACCACCCAGCAGTATTTT
TRBJ1-5,-,TRBV5-6,-,CASSLLGGENSNQPQHF,TGTGCCAGCAGCTTGCTGGGGGGGGAAAATAGCAATCAGCCCCAGCATTTT
TRBJ1-2,-,TRBV19,-,CASSPMSGSGGYTF,TGTGCCAGTAGTCCGATGTCAGGGTCGGGTGGCTACACCTTC
TRBJ2-1,-,TRBV19,once,CASSSGDEQFF,TGTGCCAGTAGTAGTGGAGATGAGCAGTTCTTC
TRBJ1-1,-,TRBV9,-,CASGVNTEAFF,TGTGCCAGCGGGGTGAACACTGAAGCTTTCTTT
TRBJ2-1,TRBD2,TRBV6-4,-,CASTLTSASGHNEQFF,TGTGCCAGCACTTTGACTTCGGCTAGCGGCCACAATGAGCAGTTCTTC
TRBJ2-1,-,TRBV15,-,CATSITAFSYNEQFF,TGTGCCACCAGCATAACAGCGTTCTCCTACAATGAGCAGTTCTTC
TRBJ1-1,-,TRBV5-1,few,CASSLEQNTEAFF,TGCGCCAGCAGCTTGGAGCAGAACACTGAAGCTTTCTTT
TRBJ1-6,-,TRBV7-6,-,CASSLADKNSPLHF,TGTGCCAGCAGCTTAGCTGATAAAAATTCACCCCTCCACTTT
TRBJ1-5,-,TRBV7-2,few,CASSLVGRDSNQPQHF,TGTGCCAGCAGCTTAGTTGGACGGGATAGCAATCAGCCCCAGCATTTT
TRBJ2-3,TRBD2,TRBV27,-,CASSVLATDTQYF,TGTGCCAGCAGTGTACTAGCGACAGATACGCAGTATTTT
TRBJ2-1,TRBD2,TRBV19,once,CASSIGTSGYNEQFF,TGTGCCAGTAGTATCGGGACTAGCGGCTACAATGAGCAGTTCTTC
TRBJ2-1,-,TRBV5-6,-,CASSWEPKYLNNEQFF,TGTGCCAGCAGCTGGGAGCCGAAGTACCTGAACAATGAGCAGTTCTTC
TRBJ2-1,-,TRBV25-1,-,CASSEGGLPYNEQFF,TGTGCCAGCAGTGAGGGTGGGTTGCCCTACAATGAGCAGTTCTTC
TRBJ2-3,-,TRBV21-1,-,CASSKAPDTQYF,TGTGCCAGCAGCAAAGCCCCAGATACGCAGTATTTT
TRBJ1-1,-,TRBV7-6,-,CASSIHLNTEAFF,TGTGCCAGCAGCATACACCTGAACACTGAAGCTTTCTTT